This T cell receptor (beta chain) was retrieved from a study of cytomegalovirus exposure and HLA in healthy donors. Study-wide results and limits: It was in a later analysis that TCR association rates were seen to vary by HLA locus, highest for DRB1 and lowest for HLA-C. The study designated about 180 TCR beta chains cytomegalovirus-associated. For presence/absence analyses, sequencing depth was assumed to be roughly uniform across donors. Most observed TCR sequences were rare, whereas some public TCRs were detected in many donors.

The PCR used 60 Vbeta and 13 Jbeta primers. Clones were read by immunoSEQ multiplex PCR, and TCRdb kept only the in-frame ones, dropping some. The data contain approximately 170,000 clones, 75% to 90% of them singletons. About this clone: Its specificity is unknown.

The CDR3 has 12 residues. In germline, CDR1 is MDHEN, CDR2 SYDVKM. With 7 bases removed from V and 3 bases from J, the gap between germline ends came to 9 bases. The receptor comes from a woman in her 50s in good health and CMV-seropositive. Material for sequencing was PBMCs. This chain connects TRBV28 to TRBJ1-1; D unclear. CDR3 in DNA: TGTGCCAGCAATGGACTCCACACTGAAGCTTTCTTT. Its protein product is CASNGLHTEAFF.